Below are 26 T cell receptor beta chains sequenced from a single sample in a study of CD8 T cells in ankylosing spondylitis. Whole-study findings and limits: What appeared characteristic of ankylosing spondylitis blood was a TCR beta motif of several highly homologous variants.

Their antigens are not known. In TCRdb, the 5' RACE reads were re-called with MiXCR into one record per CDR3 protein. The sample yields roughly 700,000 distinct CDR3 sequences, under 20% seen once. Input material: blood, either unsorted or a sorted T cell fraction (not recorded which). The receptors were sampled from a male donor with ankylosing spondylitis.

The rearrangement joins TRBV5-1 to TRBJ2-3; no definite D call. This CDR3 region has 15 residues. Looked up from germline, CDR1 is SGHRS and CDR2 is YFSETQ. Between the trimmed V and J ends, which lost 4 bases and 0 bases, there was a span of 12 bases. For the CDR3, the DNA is TGCGCCAGCAGCATCCGACTTTCTAGCACAGATACGCAGTATTTT. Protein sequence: CASSIRLSSTDTQYF.

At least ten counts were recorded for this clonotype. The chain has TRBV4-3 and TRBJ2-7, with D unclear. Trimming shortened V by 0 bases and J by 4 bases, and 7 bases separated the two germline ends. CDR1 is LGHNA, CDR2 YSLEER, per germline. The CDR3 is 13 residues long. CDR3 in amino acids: CASSQDRPYEQYF. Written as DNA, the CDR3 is TGCGCCAGCAGCCAAGATCGTCCATACGAGCAGTACTTC.

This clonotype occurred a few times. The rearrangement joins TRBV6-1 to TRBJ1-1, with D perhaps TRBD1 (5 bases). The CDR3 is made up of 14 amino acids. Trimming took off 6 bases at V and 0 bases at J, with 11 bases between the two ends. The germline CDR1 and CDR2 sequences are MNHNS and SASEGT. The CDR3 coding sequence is TGTGCCAGCAGGATAGGCAGGGTGAACACTGAAGCTTTCTTT. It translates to CASRIGRVNTEAFF.

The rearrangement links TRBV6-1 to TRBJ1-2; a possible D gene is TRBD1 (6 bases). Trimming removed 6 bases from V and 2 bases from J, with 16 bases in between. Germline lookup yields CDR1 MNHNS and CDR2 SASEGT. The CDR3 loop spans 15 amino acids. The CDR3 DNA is TGTGCCAGCAGGACCCCCGGACAGCTGAACTATGGCTACACCTTC. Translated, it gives CASRTPGQLNYGYTF.

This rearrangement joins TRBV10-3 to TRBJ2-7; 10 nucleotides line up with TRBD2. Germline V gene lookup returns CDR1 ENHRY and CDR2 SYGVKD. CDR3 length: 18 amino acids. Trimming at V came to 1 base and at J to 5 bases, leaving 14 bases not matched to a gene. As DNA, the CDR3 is TGTGCCATCAGTGAGTATGTCCGGGGGCTAGCGGGAGTTCACGAGCAGTACTTC. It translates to CAISEYVRGLAGVHEQYF.

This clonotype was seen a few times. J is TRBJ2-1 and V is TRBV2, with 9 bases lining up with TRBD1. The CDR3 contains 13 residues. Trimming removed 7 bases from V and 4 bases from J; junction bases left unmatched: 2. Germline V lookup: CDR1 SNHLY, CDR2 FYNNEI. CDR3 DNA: TGTGCCAGCAACGGACAGGGGTACAATGAGCAGTTCTTC. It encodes CASNGQGYNEQFF.

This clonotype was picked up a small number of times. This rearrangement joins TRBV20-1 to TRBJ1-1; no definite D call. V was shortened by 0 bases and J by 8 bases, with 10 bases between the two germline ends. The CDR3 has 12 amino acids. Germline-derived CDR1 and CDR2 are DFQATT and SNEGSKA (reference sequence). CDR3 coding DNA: TGCAGTGCTAGAGATTGGGCAGACGAAGCTTTCTTT. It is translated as CSARDWADEAFF.

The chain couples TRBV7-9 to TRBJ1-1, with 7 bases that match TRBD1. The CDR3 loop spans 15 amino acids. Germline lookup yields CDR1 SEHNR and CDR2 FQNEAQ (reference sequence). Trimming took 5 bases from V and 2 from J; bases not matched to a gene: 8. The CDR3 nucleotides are TGTGCCAGCAGCCGGCAAGGGGGCGGAAACACTGAAGCTTTCTTT. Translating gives CASSRQGGGNTEAFF. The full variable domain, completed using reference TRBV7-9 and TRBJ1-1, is DTGVSQNPRHKITKRGQNVTFRCDPISEHNRLYWYRQTLGQGPEFLTYFQNEAQLEKSRLLSDRFSAERPKGSFSTLEIQRTEQGDSAMYLCASSRQGGGNTEAFFGQGTRLTVV.

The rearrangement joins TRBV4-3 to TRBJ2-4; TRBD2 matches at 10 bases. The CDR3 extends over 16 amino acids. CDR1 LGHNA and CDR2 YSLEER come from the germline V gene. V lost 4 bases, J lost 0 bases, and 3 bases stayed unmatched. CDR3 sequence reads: CASSLIAGGAKNIQYF. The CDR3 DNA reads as TGCGCCAGCAGCCTTATAGCGGGAGGAGCCAAAAACATTCAGTACTTC.

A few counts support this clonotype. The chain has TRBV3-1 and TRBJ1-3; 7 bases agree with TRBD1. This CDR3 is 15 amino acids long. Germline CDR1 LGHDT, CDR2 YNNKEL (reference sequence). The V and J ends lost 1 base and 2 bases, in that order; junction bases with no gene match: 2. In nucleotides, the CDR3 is TGTGCCAGCAGCCAAGGAGGGGGCACTGGAAACACCATATATTTT. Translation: CASSQGGGTGNTIYF.

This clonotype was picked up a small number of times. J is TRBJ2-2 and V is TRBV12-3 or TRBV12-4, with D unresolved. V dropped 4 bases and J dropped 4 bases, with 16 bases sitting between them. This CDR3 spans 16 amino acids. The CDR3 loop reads CASSSPRKVGTGELFF. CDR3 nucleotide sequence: TGTGCCAGCAGTTCCCCCAGAAAGGTCGGCACCGGGGAGCTGTTTTTT.

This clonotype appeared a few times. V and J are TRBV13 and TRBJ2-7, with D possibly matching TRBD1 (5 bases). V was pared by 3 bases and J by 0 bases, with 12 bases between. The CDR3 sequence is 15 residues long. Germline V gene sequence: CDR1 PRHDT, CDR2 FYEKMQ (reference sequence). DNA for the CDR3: TGTGCCAGCAGCTTCCAGTTTCAGGGCTCCTACGAGCAGTACTTC. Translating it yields CASSFQFQGSYEQYF.

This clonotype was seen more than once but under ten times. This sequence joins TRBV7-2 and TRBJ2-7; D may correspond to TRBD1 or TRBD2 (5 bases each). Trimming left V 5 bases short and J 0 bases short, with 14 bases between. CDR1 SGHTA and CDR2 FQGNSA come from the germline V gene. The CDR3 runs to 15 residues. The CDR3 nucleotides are TGTGCCAGCAGCAGGGACCGCGGATCCTCCTACGAGCAGTACTTC. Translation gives CASSRDRGSSYEQYF.

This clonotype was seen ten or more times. The CDR3 region has the DNA TGCGCCAGCAGCCTCAAGACTAGCGGGGGGGCGGTGAATGAGCAGTTCTTC. Encoded protein: CASSLKTSGGAVNEQFF. The gene calls are TRBV5-1 and TRBJ2-1; 14 bases align to TRBD2. The CDR3 loop spans 17 amino acids. After removal of 4 bases from V and 7 bases from J, the junction contained 10 bases not matched to a gene. CDR1 and CDR2 (germline): SGHRS, YFSETQ.

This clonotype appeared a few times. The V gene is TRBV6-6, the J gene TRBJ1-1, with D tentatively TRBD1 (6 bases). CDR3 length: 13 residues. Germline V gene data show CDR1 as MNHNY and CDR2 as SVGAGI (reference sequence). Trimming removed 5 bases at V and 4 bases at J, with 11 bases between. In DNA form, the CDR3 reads TGTGCCAGCAGTGAGCCAGGGGCCACTGAAGCTTTCTTT. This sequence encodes CASSEPGATEAFF.

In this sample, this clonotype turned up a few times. The CDR3, as DNA: TGCGCCAGCAGCTTGTTTCTAGCGGGGGGCCGAAGCACAGATACGCAGTATTTT. It specifies CASSLFLAGGRSTDTQYF. V and J are TRBV5-1 and TRBJ2-3, with 11 bases fitting TRBD2. Trimming removed 1 base from V and 0 bases from J; junction bases left unmatched: 7. Germline V gene sequence: CDR1 SGHRS, CDR2 YFSETQ. The CDR3 runs 18 residues. Based on the CDR3 plus reference TRBV5-1 and TRBJ2-3, the full variable domain is KAGVTQTPRYLIKTRGQQVTLSCSPISGHRSVSWYQQTPGQGLQFLFEYFSETQRNKGNFPGRFSGRQFSNSRSEMNVSTLELGDSALYLCASSLFLAGGRSTDTQYFGPGTRLTVL.

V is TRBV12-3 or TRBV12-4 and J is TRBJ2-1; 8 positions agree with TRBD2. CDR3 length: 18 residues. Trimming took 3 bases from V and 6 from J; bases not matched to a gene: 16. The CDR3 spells CASSFYLAGYTSGNEQFF. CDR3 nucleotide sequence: TGTGCCAGCAGTTTTTACTTAGCGGGGTACACCTCGGGCAATGAGCAGTTCTTC.

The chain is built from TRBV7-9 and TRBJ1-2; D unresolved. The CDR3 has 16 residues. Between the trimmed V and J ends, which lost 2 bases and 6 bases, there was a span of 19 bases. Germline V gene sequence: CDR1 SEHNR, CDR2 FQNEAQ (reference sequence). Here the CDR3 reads CASSLNLGPLKDGYTF. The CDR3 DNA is TGTGCCAGCAGCTTAAACCTTGGACCTCTCAAGGATGGCTACACCTTC.

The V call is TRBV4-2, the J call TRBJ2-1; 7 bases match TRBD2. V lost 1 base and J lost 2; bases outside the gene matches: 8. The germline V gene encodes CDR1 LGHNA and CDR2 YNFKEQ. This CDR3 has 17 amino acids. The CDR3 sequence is CASSQVGTSETYNEQFF. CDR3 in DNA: TGTGCCAGCAGCCAAGTGGGTACTAGCGAGACCTACAATGAGCAGTTCTTC.

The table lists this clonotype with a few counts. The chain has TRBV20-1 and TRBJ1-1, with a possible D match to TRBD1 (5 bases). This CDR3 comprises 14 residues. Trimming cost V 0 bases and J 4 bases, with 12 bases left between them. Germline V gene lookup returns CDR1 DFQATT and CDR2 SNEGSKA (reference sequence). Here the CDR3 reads CSAREDTRVTEAFF. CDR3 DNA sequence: TGCAGTGCTAGAGAGGACACCCGAGTCACTGAAGCTTTCTTT.

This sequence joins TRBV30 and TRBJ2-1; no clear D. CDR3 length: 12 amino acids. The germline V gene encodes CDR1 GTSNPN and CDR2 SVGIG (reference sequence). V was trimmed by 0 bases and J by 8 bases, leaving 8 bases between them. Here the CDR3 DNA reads TGTGCCTGGAGTGTACGGGTAGATGAGCAGTTCTTC. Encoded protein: CAWSVRVDEQFF.

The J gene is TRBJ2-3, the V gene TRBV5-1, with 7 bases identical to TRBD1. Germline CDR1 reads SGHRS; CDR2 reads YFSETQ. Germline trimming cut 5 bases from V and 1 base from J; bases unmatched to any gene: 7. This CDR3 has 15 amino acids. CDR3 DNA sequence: TGCGCCAGCAGTCGACAGGGAAGCGGCACAGATACGCAGTATTTT. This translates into CASSRQGSGTDTQYF.

The CDR3 nucleotides are TGCAGTGCAACGCCGGACAGGTCTGGGACTGAAGCTTTCTTT. Its translation is CSATPDRSGTEAFF. The rearrangement links TRBV20-1 to TRBJ1-1, with 7 bases lining up with TRBD1. The V gene's germline CDR1 is DFQATT and CDR2 SNEGSKA (reference sequence). V dropped 6 bases and J dropped 5; count of bases not matched to a gene: 12. This CDR3 comprises 14 residues.

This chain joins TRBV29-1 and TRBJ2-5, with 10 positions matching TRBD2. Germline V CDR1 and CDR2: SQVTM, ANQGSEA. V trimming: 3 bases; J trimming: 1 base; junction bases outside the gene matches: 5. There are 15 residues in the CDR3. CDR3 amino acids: CSVDLAGGPQETQYF. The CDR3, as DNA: TGCAGCGTTGACTTAGCGGGGGGCCCCCAAGAGACCCAGTACTTC.

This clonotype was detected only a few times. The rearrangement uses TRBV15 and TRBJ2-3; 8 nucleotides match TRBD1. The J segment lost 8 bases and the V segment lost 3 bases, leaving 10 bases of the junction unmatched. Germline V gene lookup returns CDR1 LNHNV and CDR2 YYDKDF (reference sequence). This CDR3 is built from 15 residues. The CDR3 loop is CATSSGQGSLSTQYF. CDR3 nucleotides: TGTGCCACCAGCAGTGGACAGGGATCCCTTTCTACGCAGTATTTT.

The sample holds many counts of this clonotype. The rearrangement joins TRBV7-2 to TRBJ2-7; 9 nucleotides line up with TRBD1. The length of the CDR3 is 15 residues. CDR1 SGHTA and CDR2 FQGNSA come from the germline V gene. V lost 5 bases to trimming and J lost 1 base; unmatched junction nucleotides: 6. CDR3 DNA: TGTGCCAGCAGCCCCGGGACAGGGTATTCCTACGAGCAGTACTTC. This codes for CASSPGTGYSYEQYF.